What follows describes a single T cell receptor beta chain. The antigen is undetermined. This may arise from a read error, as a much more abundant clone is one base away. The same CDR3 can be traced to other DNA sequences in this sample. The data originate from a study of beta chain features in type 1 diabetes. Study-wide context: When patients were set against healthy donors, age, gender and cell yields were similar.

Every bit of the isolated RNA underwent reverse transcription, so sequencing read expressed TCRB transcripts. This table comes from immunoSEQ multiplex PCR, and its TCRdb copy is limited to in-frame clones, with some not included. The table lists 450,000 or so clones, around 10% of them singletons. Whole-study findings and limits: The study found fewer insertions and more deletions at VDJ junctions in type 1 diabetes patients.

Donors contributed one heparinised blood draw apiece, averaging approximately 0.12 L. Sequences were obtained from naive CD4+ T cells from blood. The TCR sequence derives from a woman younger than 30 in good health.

In DNA, the CDR3 is TGTGCCAGCAGCCCGGGACTAGCGGGGAGCACAGATACGCAGTATTTT. Its translation: CASSPGLAGSTDTQYF. The chain is built from TRBV7-9 and TRBJ2-3, with 13 nucleotides matching TRBD2. The V and J ends lost 5 bases and 0 bases, in that order; junction bases with no gene match: 2. The CDR3 is made up of 16 amino acids. Germline V CDR1 and CDR2: SEHNR, FQNEAQ (reference sequence).